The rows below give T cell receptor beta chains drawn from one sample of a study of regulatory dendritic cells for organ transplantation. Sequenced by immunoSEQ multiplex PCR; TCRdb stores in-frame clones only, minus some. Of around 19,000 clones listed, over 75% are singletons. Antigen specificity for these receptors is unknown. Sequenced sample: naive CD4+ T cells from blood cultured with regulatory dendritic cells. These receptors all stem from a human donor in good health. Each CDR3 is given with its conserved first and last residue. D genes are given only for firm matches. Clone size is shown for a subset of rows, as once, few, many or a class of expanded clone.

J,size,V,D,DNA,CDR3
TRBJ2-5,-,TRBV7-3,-,TGTGCCAGCAGCTCTAGCACCCAGTACTTC,CASSSSTQYF
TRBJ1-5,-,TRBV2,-,TGTGCCAGCAGTCGCAGCCAAAATCAGCCCCAGCATTTT,CASSRSQNQPQHF
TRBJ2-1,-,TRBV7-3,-,TGTGCCAGCAGCTTGGGAGAACGGCCCTACAATGAGCAGTTCTTC,CASSLGERPYNEQFF
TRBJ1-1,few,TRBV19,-,TGTGCCAGTAGTATGGGGAATTGGGCTGTCGCTGAAGCTTTCTTT,CASSMGNWAVAEAFF
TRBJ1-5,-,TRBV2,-,TGTGCCAGCAGTGGACAAGAGAATCAGCCCCAGCATTTT,CASSGQENQPQHF
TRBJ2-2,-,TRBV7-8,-,TGTGCCAGCAACTTCCCGGGACGCGGTTCCACCGGGGAGCTGTTTTTT,CASNFPGRGSTGELFF
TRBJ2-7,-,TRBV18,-,TGTGCCAGCTCACGTCAGACCGAGCAGTACTTC,CASSRQTEQYF
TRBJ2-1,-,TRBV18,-,TGTGCCAGCCGCGGGACTGCCACCAATGAGCAGTTCTTC,CASRGTATNEQFF
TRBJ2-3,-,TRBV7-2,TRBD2,TGTGCCAGCAGTTCTAACAGCGGACTAGGCGGAGATACGCAGTATTTT,CASSSNSGLGGDTQYF
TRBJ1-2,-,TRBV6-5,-,TGTGCCAGCAGTTACTCGAACTCTAATGGCTACACCTTC,CASSYSNSNGYTF
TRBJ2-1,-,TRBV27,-,TGTGCCAGCAGTTTGGAGATTTCCGGGACATACAATGAGCAGTTCTTC,CASSLEISGTYNEQFF
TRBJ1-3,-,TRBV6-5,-,TGTGCCAGCGCCCTCTCTGGAAACACCATATATTTT,CASALSGNTIYF
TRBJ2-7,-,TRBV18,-,TGTGCCAGCTCTATGGGGCAGGGGTCCCACGAGCAGTACTTC,CASSMGQGSHEQYF
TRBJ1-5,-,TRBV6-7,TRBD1,TGTGCCAGCAAGGGGACAGAAGTCAATCAGCCCCAGCATTTT,CASKGTEVNQPQHF
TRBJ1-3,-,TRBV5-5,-,TGTGCCAGCAGCTTACAGGAGGGACCTCCTGGAAACACCATATATTTT,CASSLQEGPPGNTIYF
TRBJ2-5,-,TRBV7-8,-,TGTGCCAGCACCTCCCCGAGGCTACCCAATCAAGAGACCCAGTACTTC,CASTSPRLPNQETQYF
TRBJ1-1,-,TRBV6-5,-,TGTGCCAGCAGCCCCCTGGGGGGGAGGCGGACTGAAGCTTTCTTT,CASSPLGGRRTEAFF
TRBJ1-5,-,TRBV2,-,TGTGCCAGCAGAAGCGACGGGCAGCCCCAGCATTTT,CASRSDGQPQHF
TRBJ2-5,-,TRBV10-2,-,TGCGCCAGCGGCCGAAGACGGGGAGAAGAGACCCAGTACTTC,CASGRRRGEETQYF
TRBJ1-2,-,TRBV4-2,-,TGTGCCAGCAGCCAAGTCGGCGGCAGGGCAATCCATGGCTACACCTTC,CASSQVGGRAIHGYTF
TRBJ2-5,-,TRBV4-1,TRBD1,TGCGCCAGCAGCCAAGATCCCCAGGGGGCCCAAAGGGAGACCCAGTACTTC,CASSQDPQGAQRETQYF
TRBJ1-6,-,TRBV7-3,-,TGTGCCAGCAGCTTATATGTCGGAGTTAATTCACCCCTCCACTTT,CASSLYVGVNSPLHF
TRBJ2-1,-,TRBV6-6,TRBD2,TGTGCCAGCAGTTACTGGAAAAGCGGGGGGCTCAATGAGCAGTTCTTC,CASSYWKSGGLNEQFF
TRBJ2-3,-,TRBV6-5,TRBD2,TGTGCCAGCAGTTACGGCCGGGAGGGAAGCACAGATACGCAGTATTTT,CASSYGREGSTDTQYF
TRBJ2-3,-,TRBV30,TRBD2,TGTGCCTGGAGTGTAAGGCTAGCGGCCCATACGCAGTATTTT,CAWSVRLAAHTQYF
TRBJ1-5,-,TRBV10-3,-,TGTGCCATCAGTGACCCGACAGGTTTGGACCAGCCCCAGCATTTT,CAISDPTGLDQPQHF
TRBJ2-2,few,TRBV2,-,TGTGCCAGCACCTTTAGCGCCGGGGAGCTGTTTTTT,CASTFSAGELFF
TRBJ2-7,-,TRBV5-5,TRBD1,TGTGCCAGCAGCTTCGTCCCGGGACAGCGTTCCTACGAGCAGTACTTC,CASSFVPGQRSYEQYF
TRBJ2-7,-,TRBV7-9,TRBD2,TGTGCCAGCAGCTTAATGTCGGGAGGTGCCTACGAGCAGTACTTC,CASSLMSGGAYEQYF
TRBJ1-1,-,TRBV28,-,TGTGCCACATCTGGGCCGAGGGGAAGCAGAATAGCTTTCTTT,CATSGPRGSRIAFF
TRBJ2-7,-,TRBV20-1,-,TGCAGTGCTAGTGACCGCTACGAGCAGTACTTC,CSASDRYEQYF
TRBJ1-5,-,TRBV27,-,TGTGCCTGTTCTGAGGCTCGACTCTCGCGCCAGCATTTT,CACSEARLSRQHF
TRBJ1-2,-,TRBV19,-,TGTGCCAGTGGAGATAACTATGGCTACACCTTC,CASGDNYGYTF
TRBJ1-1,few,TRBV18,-,TGTGCCAGCTCACCTGCCGAGGGAACTGAAGCTTTCTTT,CASSPAEGTEAFF
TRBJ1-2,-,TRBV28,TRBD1,TGTGCCAGCAGTTGGGAACAGGGGGCAGCCTATGGCTACACCTTC,CASSWEQGAAYGYTF
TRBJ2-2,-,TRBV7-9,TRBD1,TGTGCCAGCGGGGGGGCCGGGACAGGGCGTACCGGGGAGCTGTTTTTT,CASGGAGTGRTGELFF
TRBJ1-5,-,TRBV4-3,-,TGCGCCAGCAGCCAAGATGACGGTCAGCCCCAGCATTTT,CASSQDDGQPQHF
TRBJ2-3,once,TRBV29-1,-,TGCAGCGTTGATTCGGGGGCAGCCAGAGATACGCAGTATTTT,CSVDSGAARDTQYF
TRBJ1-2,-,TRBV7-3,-,TGTGCCAGCAGCTCGGGTCAGAGGGATGGCTACACCTTC,CASSSGQRDGYTF
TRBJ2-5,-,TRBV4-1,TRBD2,TGCGCCAGCAGCCAAGATAGGACTAGCGGGCTTCAAGAGACCCAGTACTTC,CASSQDRTSGLQETQYF
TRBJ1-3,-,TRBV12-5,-,TGTGCTAGTGGTCCCCCTGGAAACACCATATATTTT,CASGPPGNTIYF
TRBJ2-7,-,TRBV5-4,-,TGTGCCAGCAGGAGATCACAGCCTCCGTACGAGCAGTACTTC,CASRRSQPPYEQYF
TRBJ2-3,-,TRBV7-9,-,TGTGCCAGCAGCGTAGGGAAGGGAGCGGATACGCAGTATTTT,CASSVGKGADTQYF
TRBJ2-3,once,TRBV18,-,TGTGCCAGCTCACCAGGGGGGTTGAATACGCAGTATTTT,CASSPGGLNTQYF
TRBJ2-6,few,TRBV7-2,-,TGTGCCAGCAGCTTAGTCTTTTTTATCTCTGGGGCCAACGTCCTGACTTTC,CASSLVFFISGANVLTF
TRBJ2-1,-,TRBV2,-,TGTGCCAGCTCTTTGAGTACTCTCTACAATGAGCAGTTCTTC,CASSLSTLYNEQFF
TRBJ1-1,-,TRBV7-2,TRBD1,TGTGCCTCGGGGGACAGGGGGCTTGGTGAAGCTTTCTTT,CASGDRGLGEAFF
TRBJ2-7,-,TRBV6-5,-,TGTGCCAGCAGTTACTCGTTTCTGGAAGGGGCTCGCGAGCAGTACTTC,CASSYSFLEGAREQYF
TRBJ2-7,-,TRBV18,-,TGTGCCAGCTCACCACCGGGAGGCGAGCAGTACTTC,CASSPPGGEQYF
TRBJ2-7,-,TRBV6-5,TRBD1,TGTGCCAGCAGTTACCAGACAGGGTCCAGCTCCTACGAGCAGTACTTC,CASSYQTGSSSYEQYF
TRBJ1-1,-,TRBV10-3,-,TGTGCCACGGCGGTTGACGGGGGGGCGGCTTTCTTT,CATAVDGGAAFF
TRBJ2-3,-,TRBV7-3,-,TGTGCCAGCAGCGTCGTCAGGGGAGATACGCAGTATTTT,CASSVVRGDTQYF